The T cell receptor beta chain under discussion was sequenced for a study of T cell responses to AZD1222 COVID-19 vaccine. Study observations and caveats: White British people made up most donors, females outnumbered males, and clonal diversity was possibly underestimated.

Trimming removed 4 bases from V and 6 bases from J; junction bases left unmatched: 6. The CDR3 contains 15 residues. Per the germline V gene, CDR1 is LGHDT and CDR2 is YNNKEL (reference sequence). With respect to this clone: The target antigen is unknown.

Profiled with immunoSEQ multiplex PCR; TCRdb holds only in-frame clones, not every one. The table has tens of thousands of clones, 70% to 90% seen once. The sample here was peripheral blood, taken 28 days after the second AZD1222 dose. The chain carries TRBV3-1 (or the pseudogene TRBV3-2) and TRBJ2-1, with TRBD2 identical over 10 bases. This TCR came from an adult who received the AZD1222 COVID-19 vaccine. CDR3 residues: CASSPRASGSNEQFF. In DNA form, the CDR3 reads TGTGCCAGCAGCCCACGGGCTAGCGGGAGCAATGAGCAGTTCTTC.